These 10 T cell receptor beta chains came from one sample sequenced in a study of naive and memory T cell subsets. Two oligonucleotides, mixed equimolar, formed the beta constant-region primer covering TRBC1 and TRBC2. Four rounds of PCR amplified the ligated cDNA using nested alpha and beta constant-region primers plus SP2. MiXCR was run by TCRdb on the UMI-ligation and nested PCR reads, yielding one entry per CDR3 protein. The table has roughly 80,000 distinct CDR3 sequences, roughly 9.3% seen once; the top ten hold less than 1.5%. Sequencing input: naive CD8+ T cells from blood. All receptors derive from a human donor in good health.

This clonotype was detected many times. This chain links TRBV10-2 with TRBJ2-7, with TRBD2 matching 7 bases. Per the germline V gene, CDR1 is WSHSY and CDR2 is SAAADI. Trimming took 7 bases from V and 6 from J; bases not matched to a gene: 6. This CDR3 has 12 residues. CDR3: CASNPTGGEQYF. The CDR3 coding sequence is TGCGCCAGCAACCCGACGGGGGGCGAGCAGTACTTC.

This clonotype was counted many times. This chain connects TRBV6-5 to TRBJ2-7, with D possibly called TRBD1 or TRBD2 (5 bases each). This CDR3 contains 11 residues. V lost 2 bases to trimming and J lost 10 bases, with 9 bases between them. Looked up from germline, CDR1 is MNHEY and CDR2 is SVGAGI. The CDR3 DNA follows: TGTGCCAGCAGTTACGGGGGTAGTCAGTACTTC. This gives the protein CASSYGGSQYF.

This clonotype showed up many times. CDR3: CASSLAGTYEQYF. CDR3 DNA sequence: TGTGCCAGCAGCTTAGCGGGAACCTACGAGCAGTACTTC. This chain links TRBV7-9 with TRBJ2-7; D not resolved. Trimming took 0 bases from V and 2 from J, leaving 5 bases between them. This CDR3 is built from 13 residues. Per germline, CDR1 SEHNR and CDR2 FQNEAQ (reference sequence).

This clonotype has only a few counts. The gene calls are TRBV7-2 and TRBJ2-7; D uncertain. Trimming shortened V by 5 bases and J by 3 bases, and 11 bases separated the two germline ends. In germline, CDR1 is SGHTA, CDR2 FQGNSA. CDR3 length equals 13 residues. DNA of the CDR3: TGTGCCAGCAGCAGCCATTTCCTCTACGAGCAGTACTTC. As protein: CASSSHFLYEQYF. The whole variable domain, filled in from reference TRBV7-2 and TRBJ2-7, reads GAGVSQSPSNKVTEKGKDVELRCDPISGHTALYWYRQSLGQGLEFLIYFQGNSAPDKSGLPSDRFSAERTGGSVSTLTIQRTQQEDSAVYLCASSSHFLYEQYFGPGTRLTVT.

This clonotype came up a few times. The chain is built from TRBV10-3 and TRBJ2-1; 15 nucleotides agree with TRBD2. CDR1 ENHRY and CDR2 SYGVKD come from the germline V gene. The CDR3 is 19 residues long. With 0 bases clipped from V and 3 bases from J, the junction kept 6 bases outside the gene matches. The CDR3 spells CAISESRTSGRAVYNEQFF. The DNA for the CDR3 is TGTGCCATCAGTGAGTCAAGGACTAGCGGGAGGGCCGTCTACAATGAGCAGTTCTTC.

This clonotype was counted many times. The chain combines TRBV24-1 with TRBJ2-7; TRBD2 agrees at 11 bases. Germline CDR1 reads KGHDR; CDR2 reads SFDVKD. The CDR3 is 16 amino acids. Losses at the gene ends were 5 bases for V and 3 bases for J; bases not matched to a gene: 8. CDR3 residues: CATSVPGTSGVYEQYF. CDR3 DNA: TGTGCCACCAGTGTCCCCGGGACTAGCGGCGTCTACGAGCAGTACTTC.

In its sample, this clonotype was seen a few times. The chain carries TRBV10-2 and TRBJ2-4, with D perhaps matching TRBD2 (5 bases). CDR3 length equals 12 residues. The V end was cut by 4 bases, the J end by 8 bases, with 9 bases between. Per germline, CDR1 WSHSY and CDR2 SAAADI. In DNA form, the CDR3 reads TGCGCCAGCAGTGCGGTGGAGGACATTCAGTACTTC. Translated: CASSAVEDIQYF.

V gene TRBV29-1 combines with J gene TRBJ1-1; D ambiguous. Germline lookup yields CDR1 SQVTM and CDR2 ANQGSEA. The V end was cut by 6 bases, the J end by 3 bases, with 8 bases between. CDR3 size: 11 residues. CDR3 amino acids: CSVDRYTEAFF. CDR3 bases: TGCAGCGTGGACCGTTACACTGAAGCTTTCTTT.

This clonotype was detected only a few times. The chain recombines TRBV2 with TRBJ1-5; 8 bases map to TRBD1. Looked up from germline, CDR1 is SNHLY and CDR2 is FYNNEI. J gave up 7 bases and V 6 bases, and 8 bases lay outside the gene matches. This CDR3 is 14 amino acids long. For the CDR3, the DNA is TGTGCCAGCAGCGCTCCAGGGGGCGGCCAGCCCCAGCATTTT. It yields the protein CASSAPGGGQPQHF. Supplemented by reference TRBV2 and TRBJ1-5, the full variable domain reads EPEVTQTPSHQVTQMGQEVILRCVPISNHLYFYWYRQILGQKVEFLVSFYNNEISEKSEIFDDQFSVERPDGSNFTLKIRSTKLEDSAMYFCASSAPGGGQPQHFGDGTRLSIL.

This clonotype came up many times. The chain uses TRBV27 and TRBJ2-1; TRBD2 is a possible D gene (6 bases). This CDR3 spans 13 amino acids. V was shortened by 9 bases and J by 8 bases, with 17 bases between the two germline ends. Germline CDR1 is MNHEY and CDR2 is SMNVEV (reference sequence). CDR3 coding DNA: TGTGCCAGTTGGGGGACTTGGGTCGATGAGCAGTTCTTC. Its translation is CASWGTWVDEQFF.